This TCR beta chain was sequenced for a study of T cells after yellow fever vaccination. General study findings and limits: Most primary-vaccination clones recurred post-booster (roughly 96% CD4, 88% CD8).

TCRdb reprocessed the 5' RACE reads with MiXCR, giving one entry per CDR3 protein. Of a few hundred thousand distinct CDR3 sequences in the sample, 8.7% were seen once. Germline CDR1 reads MDHEN; CDR2 reads SYDVKM. With 4 bases clipped from V and 6 bases from J, the junction kept 4 bases outside the gene matches. The CDR3 is made up of 14 amino acids. On this clonotype itself: The antigen is not known.

This sequence originates from a man aged 18 to 29 who received the YFV17D yellow fever vaccine. The sample here was CD4+ T cells sorted from PBMCs, taken 5 days after the yellow fever booster vaccination. J is TRBJ1-5 and V is TRBV28, with 9 bases identical to TRBD1. CDR3 sequence: CASSSGTGRQPQHF. For the CDR3, the DNA is TGTGCCAGCAGTTCCGGGACAGGGCGTCAGCCCCAGCATTTT.